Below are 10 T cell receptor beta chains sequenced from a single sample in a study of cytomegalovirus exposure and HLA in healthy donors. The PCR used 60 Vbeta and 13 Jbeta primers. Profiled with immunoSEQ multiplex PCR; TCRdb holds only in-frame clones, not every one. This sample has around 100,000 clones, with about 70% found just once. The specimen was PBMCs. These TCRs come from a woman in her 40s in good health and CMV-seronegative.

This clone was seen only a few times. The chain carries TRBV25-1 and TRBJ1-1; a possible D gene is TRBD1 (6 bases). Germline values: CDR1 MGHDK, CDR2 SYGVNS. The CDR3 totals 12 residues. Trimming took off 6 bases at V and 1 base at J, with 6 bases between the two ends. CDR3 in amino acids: CASRDRNTEAFF. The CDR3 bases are TGTGCCAGCAGGGACAGGAACACTGAAGCTTTCTTT. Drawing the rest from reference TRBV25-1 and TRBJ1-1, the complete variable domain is EADIYQTPRYLVIGTGKKITLECSQTMGHDKMYWYQQDPGMELHLIHYSYGVNSTEKGDLSSESTVSRIRTEHFPLTLESARPSHTSQYLCASRDRNTEAFFGQGTRLTVV.

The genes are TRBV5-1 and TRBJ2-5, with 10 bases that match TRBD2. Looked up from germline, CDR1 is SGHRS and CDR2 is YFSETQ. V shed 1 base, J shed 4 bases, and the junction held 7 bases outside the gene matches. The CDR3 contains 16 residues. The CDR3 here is CASSLPSGSGGETQYF. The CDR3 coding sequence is TGCGCCAGCAGCTTGCCTAGCGGGAGTGGGGGAGAGACCCAGTACTTC.

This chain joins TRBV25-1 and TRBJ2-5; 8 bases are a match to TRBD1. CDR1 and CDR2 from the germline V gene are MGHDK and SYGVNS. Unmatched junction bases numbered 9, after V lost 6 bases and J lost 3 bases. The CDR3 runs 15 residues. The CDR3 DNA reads TGTGCCAGCAGCCCCCCAGGGGGCGGGAAAGAGACCCAGTACTTC. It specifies CASSPPGGGKETQYF.

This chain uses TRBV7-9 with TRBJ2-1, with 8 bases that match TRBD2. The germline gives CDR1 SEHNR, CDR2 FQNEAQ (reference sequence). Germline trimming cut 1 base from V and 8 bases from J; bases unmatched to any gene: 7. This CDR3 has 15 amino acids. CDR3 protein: CASSLGGGRRHEQFF. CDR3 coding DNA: TGTGCCAGCAGCTTAGGGGGCGGGAGGAGGCATGAGCAGTTCTTC.

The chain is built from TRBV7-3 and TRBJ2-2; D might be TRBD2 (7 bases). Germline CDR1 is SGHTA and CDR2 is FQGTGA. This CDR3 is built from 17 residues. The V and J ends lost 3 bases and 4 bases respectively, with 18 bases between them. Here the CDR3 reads CASSFTSGGGGTGELFF. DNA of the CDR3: TGTGCCAGCAGCTTTACGTCGGGGGGCGGGGGCACCGGGGAGCTGTTTTTT.

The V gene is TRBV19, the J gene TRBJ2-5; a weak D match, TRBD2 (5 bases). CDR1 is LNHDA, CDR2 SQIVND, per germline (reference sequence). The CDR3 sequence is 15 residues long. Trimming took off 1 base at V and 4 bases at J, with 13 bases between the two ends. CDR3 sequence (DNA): TGTGCCAGTAGTATAGCGGGGAGATTTGGAGAGACCCAGTACTTC. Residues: CASSIAGRFGETQYF.

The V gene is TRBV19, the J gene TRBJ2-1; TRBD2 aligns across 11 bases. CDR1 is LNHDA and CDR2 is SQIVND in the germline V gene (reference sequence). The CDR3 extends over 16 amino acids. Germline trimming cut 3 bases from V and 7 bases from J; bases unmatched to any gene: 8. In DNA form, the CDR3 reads TGTGCCAGTAGTATGGGTCTGGCTAGCGGGGGGAATGAGCAGTTCTTC. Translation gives CASSMGLASGGNEQFF.

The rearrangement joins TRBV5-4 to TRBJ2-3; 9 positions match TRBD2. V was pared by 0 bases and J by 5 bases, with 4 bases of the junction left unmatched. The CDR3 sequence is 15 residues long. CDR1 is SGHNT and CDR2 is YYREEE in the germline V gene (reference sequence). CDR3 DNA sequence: TGTGCCAGCAGCTTGGGCGGGGGGGCGGTAGATACGCAGTATTTT. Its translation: CASSLGGGAVDTQYF.

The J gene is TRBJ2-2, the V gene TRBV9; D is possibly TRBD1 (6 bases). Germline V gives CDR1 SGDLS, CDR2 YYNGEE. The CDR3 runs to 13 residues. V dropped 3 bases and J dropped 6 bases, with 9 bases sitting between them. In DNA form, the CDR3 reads TGTGCCAGCAGCGGTACAGGGTCCGGGGAGCTGTTTTTT. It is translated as CASSGTGSGELFF. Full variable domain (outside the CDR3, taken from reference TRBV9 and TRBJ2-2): DSGVTQTPKHLITATGQRVTLRCSPRSGDLSVYWYQQSLDQGLQFLIQYYNGEERAKGNILERFSAQQFPDLHSELNLSSLELGDSALYFCASSGTGSGELFFGEGSRLTVL.

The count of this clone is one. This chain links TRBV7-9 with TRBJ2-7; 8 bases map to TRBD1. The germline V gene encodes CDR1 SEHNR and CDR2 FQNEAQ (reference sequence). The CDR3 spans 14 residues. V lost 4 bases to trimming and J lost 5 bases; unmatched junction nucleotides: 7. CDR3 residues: CASSSRQGNNEQYF. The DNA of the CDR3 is TGTGCCAGCAGCTCGCGACAGGGGAACAACGAGCAGTACTTC.